This T cell receptor (beta chain) was sequenced during a study of CD8 T cells in ankylosing spondylitis. This clonotype was detected a few times. TCRdb passed the 5' RACE reads through MiXCR, listing each CDR3 protein once. This repertoire shows about 260,000 distinct CDR3 sequences, around 20% found once; its top ten account for roughly 8%. Material: blood, either unsorted or a sorted T cell fraction (not recorded which). The TCR originated in a male donor with ankylosing spondylitis or in good health (not recorded which).

The CDR3 sequence is CASSPSDFQETQYF. The CDR3 DNA reads TGTGCCAGCAGTCCTTCCGACTTTCAAGAGACCCAGTACTTC. The J gene is TRBJ2-5, the V gene TRBV28; no reliable D call. This CDR3 has 14 amino acids. The V and J ends lost 5 bases and 2 bases respectively, with 12 bases between them. The germline V gene has CDR1 MDHEN and CDR2 SYDVKM.